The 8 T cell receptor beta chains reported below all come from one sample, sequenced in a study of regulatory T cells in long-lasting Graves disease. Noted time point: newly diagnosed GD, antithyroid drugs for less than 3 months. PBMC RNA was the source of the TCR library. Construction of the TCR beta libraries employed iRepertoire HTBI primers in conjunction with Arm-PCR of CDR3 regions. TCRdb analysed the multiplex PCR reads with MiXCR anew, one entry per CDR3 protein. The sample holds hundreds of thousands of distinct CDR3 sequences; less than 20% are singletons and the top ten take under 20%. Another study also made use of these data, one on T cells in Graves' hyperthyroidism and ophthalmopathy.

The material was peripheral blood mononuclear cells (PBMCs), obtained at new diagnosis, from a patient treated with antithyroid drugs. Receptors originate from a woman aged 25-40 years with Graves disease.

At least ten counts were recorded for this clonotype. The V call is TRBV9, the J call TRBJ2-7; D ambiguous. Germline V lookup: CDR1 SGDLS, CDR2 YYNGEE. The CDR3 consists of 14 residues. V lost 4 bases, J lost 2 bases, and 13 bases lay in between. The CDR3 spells CASSLLAETYEQYF. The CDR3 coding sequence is TGTGCCAGCAGCCTGCTGGCAGAGACCTACGAGCAGTACTTC.

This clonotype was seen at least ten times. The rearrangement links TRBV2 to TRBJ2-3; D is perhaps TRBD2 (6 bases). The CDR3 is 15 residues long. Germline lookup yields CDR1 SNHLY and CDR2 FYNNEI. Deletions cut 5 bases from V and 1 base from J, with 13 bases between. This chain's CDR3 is CASSSQGLRTDTQYF. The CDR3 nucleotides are TGTGCCAGCAGTTCCCAGGGACTCCGCACAGATACGCAGTATTTT.

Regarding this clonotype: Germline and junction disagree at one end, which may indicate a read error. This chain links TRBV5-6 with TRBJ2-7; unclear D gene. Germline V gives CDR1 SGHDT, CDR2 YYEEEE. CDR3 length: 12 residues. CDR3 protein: CASGLANYEQYF. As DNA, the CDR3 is TGTGCCAGCGGCTTGGCCAACTACGAGCAGTACTTC. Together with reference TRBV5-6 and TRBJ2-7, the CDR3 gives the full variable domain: DAGVTQSPTHLIKTRGQQVTLRCSPKSGHDTVSWYQQALGQGPQFIFQYYEEEERQRGNFPDRFSGHQFPNYSSELNVNALLLGDSALYLCASGLANYEQYFGPGTRLTVT.

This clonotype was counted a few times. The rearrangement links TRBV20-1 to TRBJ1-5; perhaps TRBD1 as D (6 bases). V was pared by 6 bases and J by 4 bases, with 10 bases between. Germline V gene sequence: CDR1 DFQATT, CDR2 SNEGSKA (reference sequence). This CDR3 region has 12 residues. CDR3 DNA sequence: TGCAGTGCCGCACAGGGAAATCAGCCCCAGCATTTT. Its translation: CSAAQGNQPQHF.

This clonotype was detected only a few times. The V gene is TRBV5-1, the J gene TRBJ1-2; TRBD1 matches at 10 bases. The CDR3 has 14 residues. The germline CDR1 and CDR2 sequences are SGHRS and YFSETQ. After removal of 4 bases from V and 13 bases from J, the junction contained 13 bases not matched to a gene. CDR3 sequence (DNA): TGCGCCAGCAGCCCGCAGGGACAGGGGCCCTCCCTCACCTTC. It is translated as CASSPQGQGPSLTF.

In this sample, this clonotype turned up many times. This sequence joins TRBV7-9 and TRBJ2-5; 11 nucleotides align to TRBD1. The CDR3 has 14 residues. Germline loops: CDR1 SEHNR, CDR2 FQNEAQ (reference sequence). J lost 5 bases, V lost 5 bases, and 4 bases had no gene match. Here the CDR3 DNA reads TGTGCCAGCAGCCGGACAGGGGGCATGGAGACCCAGTACTTC. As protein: CASSRTGGMETQYF.

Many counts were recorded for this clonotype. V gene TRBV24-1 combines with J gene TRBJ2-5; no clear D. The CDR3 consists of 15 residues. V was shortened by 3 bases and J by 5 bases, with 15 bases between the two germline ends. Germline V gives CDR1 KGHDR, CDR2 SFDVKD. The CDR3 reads CATSDPKTPQETQYF. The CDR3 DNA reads TGTGCCACCAGTGATCCTAAGACCCCCCAGGAGACCCAGTACTTC.

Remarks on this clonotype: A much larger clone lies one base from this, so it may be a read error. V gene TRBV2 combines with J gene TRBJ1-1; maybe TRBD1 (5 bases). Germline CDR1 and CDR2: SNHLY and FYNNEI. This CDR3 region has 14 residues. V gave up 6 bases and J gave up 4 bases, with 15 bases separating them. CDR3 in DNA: TGTGCCAGCAGACAGGCTAAAGCGAGCACTGAAGCTTTCTTT. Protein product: CASRQAKASTEAFF. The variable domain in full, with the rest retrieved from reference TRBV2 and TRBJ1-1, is EPEVTQTPSHQVTQMGQEVILRCVPISNHLYFYWYRQILGQKVEFLVSFYNNEISEKSEIFDDQFSVERPDGSNFTLKIRSTKLEDSAMYFCASRQAKASTEAFFGQGTRLTVV.